This record looks at one T cell receptor beta chain sequence and its context. The antigen remains undetermined. The sample originates from a study of vaccination effects on CD4 cells after COVID-19. Sequencing was preceded by expansion of antigen-specific CD4+ T cells with viral peptide pools in the ViraFEST assay. Investigators separated out CD4+ T cells once around 11 days of culture had passed. Either the mRNA-1273 or the BNT162b2 vaccine was given to participants as two doses. TCRdb keeps only in-frame clones here, not all; method: immunoSEQ multiplex PCR. This sample has 67,000 or so clones, with around 80% found just once. The sample consisted of CD4+ T cells from PBMCs cultured with HCoV-229E spike peptides, taken after COVID-19 vaccination. This sequence originates from a human donor who received a COVID-19 vaccine.

The CDR3 DNA reads as TGTGCCAGCTCACCAAGGGGTGGGCAGCCTAATGAAAAACTGTTTTTT. It encodes CASSPRGGQPNEKLFF. V gene TRBV18 combines with J gene TRBJ1-4; tentative D call: TRBD1 (5 bases). Germline loops: CDR1 KGHSH, CDR2 LQKENI. The V end was cut by 2 bases, the J end by 3 bases, with 13 bases between. The CDR3 is 16 amino acids.